The 7 T cell receptor beta chains presented below share a single source sample, sequenced in a study of blood T cells in healthy people across ages. Sample-barcoded 5' priming and a J-beta primer mix drove a second PCR of about 7 to 11 cycles. One entry per CDR3 protein, called by TCRdb with MiXCR from the 5' RACE reads. This sample has 790,000 or so distinct CDR3 sequences, with around 50% found just once. The sample comprised blood. The origin of the receptors is a man older than 75 in good health.

This clonotype was seen many times. The chain's CDR3 is CASSRTGREQYF. DNA for the CDR3: TGTGCCAGCAGCCGCACAGGGCGCGAGCAGTACTTC. The gene calls are TRBV12-3 or TRBV12-4 and TRBJ2-7, with a weak D call TRBD1 (6 bases). The V gene lost 6 bases and the J gene lost 6 bases, with 12 bases spanning the gap. The CDR3 is 12 residues long.

The chain is built from TRBV20-1 and TRBJ2-3; D could derive from TRBD1 or TRBD2 (6 bases each). Per germline, CDR1 DFQATT and CDR2 SNEGSKA (reference sequence). This CDR3 has 15 residues. V lost 0 bases and J 4 bases, leaving 14 bases between the germline ends. DNA for the CDR3: TGCAGTGCTAGAGAACGGGGGCGCACCCCAGATACGCAGTATTTT. It encodes CSARERGRTPDTQYF.

This clonotype appeared a single time. This chain joins TRBV6-2 or TRBV6-3 and TRBJ2-1; D gene uncertain. Germline V lookup: CDR1 MNHEY, CDR2 SVGEGT. This CDR3 contains 13 residues. V lost 0 bases to trimming and J lost 8 bases, with 8 bases between them. As DNA, the CDR3 is TGTGCCAGCAGTTACTCACGACCTGATGAGCAGTTCTTC. It translates to CASSYSRPDEQFF.

The V and J genes are TRBV29-1 and TRBJ2-1, with D tentatively TRBD1 (5 bases). Per germline, CDR1 SQVTM and CDR2 ANQGSEA. V lost 4 bases to trimming and J lost 4 bases, with 14 bases between them. This CDR3 is 14 amino acids long. CDR3 region: CSVGGQTMYNEQFF. Written as DNA, the CDR3 is TGCAGCGTTGGCGGACAAACCATGTACAATGAGCAGTTCTTC.

The chain is built from TRBV20-1 and TRBJ2-1; the match to TRBD2 covers 13 bases. CDR3 length equals 17 residues. CDR1 and CDR2 from the germline V gene are DFQATT and SNEGSKA (reference sequence). V lost 3 bases to trimming and J lost 1 base; unmatched junction nucleotides: 6. The CDR3 is CSAREGLAGTSYNEQFF. In DNA form, the CDR3 reads TGCAGTGCTAGGGAGGGACTAGCGGGAACGTCCTACAATGAGCAGTTCTTC.

This clonotype came up once. The rearrangement links TRBV4-2 to TRBJ2-7, with 12 nucleotides matching TRBD1. Germline V gives CDR1 LGHNA, CDR2 YNFKEQ. CDR3 length: 16 amino acids. The V and J ends lost 0 bases and 4 bases, in that order; junction bases with no gene match: 4. CDR3 loop: CASSQEEGQGAYEQYF. CDR3 DNA sequence: TGTGCCAGCAGCCAAGAAGAGGGACAGGGGGCTTACGAGCAGTACTTC.

The gene calls are TRBV5-1 and TRBJ2-5, with a weak D call TRBD2 (6 bases). This CDR3 has 17 residues. The germline V and J ends were trimmed by 4 bases and 1 base, with 20 bases remaining between them. The germline V gene has CDR1 SGHRS and CDR2 YFSETQ. CDR3 in DNA: TGCGCCAGCAGCCGGACGCCCGGGGGAGATTCCCAAGAGACCCAGTACTTC. As protein: CASSRTPGGDSQETQYF. Looking up the rest from reference TRBV5-1 and TRBJ2-5 gives the full variable domain: KAGVTQTPRYLIKTRGQQVTLSCSPISGHRSVSWYQQTPGQGLQFLFEYFSETQRNKGNFPGRFSGRQFSNSRSEMNVSTLELGDSALYLCASSRTPGGDSQETQYFGPGTRLLVL.